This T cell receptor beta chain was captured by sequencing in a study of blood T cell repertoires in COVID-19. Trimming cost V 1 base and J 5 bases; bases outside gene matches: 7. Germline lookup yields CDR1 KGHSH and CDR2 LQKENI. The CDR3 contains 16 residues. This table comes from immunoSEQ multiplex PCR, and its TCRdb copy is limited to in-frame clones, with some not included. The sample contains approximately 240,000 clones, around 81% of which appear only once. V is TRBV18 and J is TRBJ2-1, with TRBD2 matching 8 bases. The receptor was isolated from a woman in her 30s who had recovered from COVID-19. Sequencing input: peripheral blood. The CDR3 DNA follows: TGTGCCAGCTCACCACTACCGGGAGGGCGGAACAATGAGCAGTTCTTC. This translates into CASSPLPGGRNNEQFF.